This TCR beta chain was sequenced during a study of tissue T cells after allogeneic stem cell transplantation. Study outcomes and limitations: Across patients, clones rarely overlapped, yet motif clusters were shared tissue-specifically. Anatomically similar tissues had similar TCR repertoires within each patient. Tissue-detected TCR repertoire was only partly captured by blood and spleen T cells.

To note about this clone: Antigen specificity is unknown. Mouse gene names and germline throughout. Read coverage stops 1 residue before the CDR3 terminus; the germline J gene supplies the remainder.

The data were produced by immunoSEQ multiplex PCR, yet TCRdb's version contains in-frame clones alone and is incomplete. There are some 7,900 clones in the sample; 37% occur only once, and less than 3.5% lies in the top ten. Time point of the sample: mouse harvest day 14 after allogeneic transplant. Tail vein injection delivered 10^7 T-cell-depleted bone marrow cells and 10^6 splenic CD5+ T cells. The germline V gene encodes CDR1 SNHLY and CDR2 FYNGKV (reference sequence). The CDR3 contains 14 residues. V lost 3 bases, J lost 4 bases, and 12 bases lay in between. The chain joins TRBV3 to TRBJ1-1, with a possible D match to TRBD1 (5 bases). Sequencing was done on a sample of skin. The sequence came from a female BALB/c mouse given C57BL/6 T cells with graft-versus-host disease after an allogeneic hematopoietic cell transplant. The CDR3 DNA, read in part, is TGTGCCAGCAGCTTCGGGGGTAAGGGCACAGAAGTCTTC. Translation: CASSFGGKGTEVF. The entire CDR3 reads CASSFGGKGTEVFF.